This T cell receptor beta chain is from a study of cytomegalovirus exposure and HLA in healthy donors (dated by TCRdb to 2015 to 2018). Study-wide context: An earlier analysis of some 500 of the donors reported 250 to 300 Gb of sequence data and roughly 110 million unique TCR beta sequences from roughly 180 million T cells. Besides the first cohort of around 700 subjects, a separate validation cohort made up of 90 to 150 different subjects was used. Roughly 5 DR-DQ haplotypes were handled as single units for association and clustering, since linkage in the cohort was strong. All discovery cohort repertoires had been generated on a single sequencing platform. The aim of the study was to test whether cataloging public T cell receptors could identify signatures of past pathogen exposure. Among some 400 genotyped donors of the cohort, an average of approximately 240,000 unique TCR beta nucleotide sequences were sequenced per donor, roughly 18% of them non-productive. In a later analysis, previously published TCR beta repertoires from 550 to 750 donors were re-analyzed and high-resolution HLA genotyping was added so that TCR occurrence patterns could be studied. The genetic ancestry cluster associated with self-reported Caucasian donors included 81% of the 398 genotyped donors. Both class I and class II loci were covered by HLA typing, at four-digit resolution. An earlier analysis of some 500 of the donors applied high-throughput TCR beta sequencing to assess whether each TCR beta V gene segment acted as functional or pseudogenic. Roughly 300 gigabases of sequencing data and 75 million to 85 million unique TCR sequences made up an early release that covered about 640 HLA-typed donors. A later genetic analysis took genome-wide SNP genotypes for about three fifths of the roughly 700 donors and used that subset as a discovery cohort. The study used immunosequencing to profile the T cell repertoires of around 600 subjects and linked those repertoires to cytomegalovirus serostatus. Donor age, sex, ethnicity and CMV serostatus were compiled alongside the repertoire data. In the later analysis, no new phenotypic data were used to find candidate immune exposures; instead, reliance was placed on TCR beta sequences and their occurrence across donors. To predict cytomegalovirus infection status, the study combined high-throughput TCR immunosequencing, statistical association of individual TCRs with disease status, and machine learning. The number of typed donors differed by locus: roughly 629-640 for A, B, C, DRB1 and DQB1; approximately 520 for DQA1; 606 for DPA1; and approximately 450 for DPB1. The investigation overall reported the following: Linkage disequilibrium might explain the correlated functional status among segregating V segments, but an unknown experimental factor could not be excluded. When HLA alleles, especially DR and DQ, strongly co-occurred, attributing TCR associations to individual alleles was difficult. The authors suggested that the approach could potentially be generalized to other disease states and immunological phenotypes. In a later analysis, 16,951 TCR beta sequences were associated with specific HLA alleles at a false discovery rate of 0.05. A later genetic analysis associated a missense DCLRE1C variant with V-gene and J-gene trimming of TCR beta chains, and an independent cohort replicated the association. In the study, 150 to 200 TCR beta chains were listed as associated with cytomegalovirus. In a later genetic analysis, fewer N-insertions in productive TCRs were reported among donors in an Asian-associated ancestry cluster than the roughly 700-donor mean. Sequencing depth was assumed to be roughly uniform across donors in the presence/absence analyses, though that assumption may not hold. In an earlier analysis of around 500 of the donors, most TCR beta V segments appeared in productive rearrangements about 87% or about 30% of the time, broadly matching IMGT annotations. A group of highly shared sequence variants was considered likely to be a technical artifact of the sequencing pipeline. Because counts were too low, seventeen rarely observed V segments, including chromosome 9 orphons, were excluded from the earlier analysis of 500 to 700 of the donors. This cohort had only TCR beta chains sequenced, and the lack of alpha or paired-chain data limited which features could be detected. A few of the identified cytomegalovirus-associated TCR beta chains were confirmed in vitro to be specific for cytomegalovirus antigens. In a later analysis, the rate of TCR association differed among HLA loci, with DRB1 alleles having the most associated TCRs and HLA-C alleles having the fewest. A further reported finding was that TCR beta sequences accurately predicted the HLA-A and HLA-B alleles for most subjects in the first cohort. According to a later analysis, most CMV-associated TCR beta chains appeared to be HLA-restricted, and the HLA associations seemed to be driven largely by CMV exposure. Most TCR sequences were observed very rarely across donors, whereas some public TCRs were present in many individuals. In a later analysis, several top co-occurrence clusters were reported to appear linked to parvovirus B19, influenza, CMV and Epstein-Barr virus. The 87-base-pair reads could not distinguish some IMGT-functional V segments, including TRBV6-2 and TRBV6-3, so those segments were excluded. A later analysis found that HLA-associated TCR beta chains were more clonally expanded and had lower generation probabilities than equally common non-associated chains. The classifier was reported to diagnose cytomegalovirus status with high specificity and sensitivity in both the original cohort and the validation cohort. CMV serostatus was the only immune exposure information available for the cohort. Because HLA typing was missing for some donors at each locus, association tests included only the typed subset.

In total, approximately 610 healthy bone marrow donors made up the cohort. At the time of sampling, all cohort members were nominally healthy, though unrecorded immune exposures were likely present. The donor was CMV seronegative and was included in the group of about 350 seronegative cohort members. A peripheral blood sample was provided by each donor, and peripheral blood mononuclear cells were used for TCR beta sequencing. Genomic DNA was extracted from the blood cell samples with the Qiagen DNeasy Blood Extraction Kit. Library preparation employed the immunoSEQ multiplex PCR assay. For the multiplex PCR, a mixture combining 60 forward primers for TCR Vbeta segments and 13 reverse primers for TCR Jbeta segments was used. The CDR3 region of rearranged TCR beta genes was amplified from genomic DNA by a multiplex PCR assay. The Illumina HiSeq System was used to sequence the amplified TCR beta libraries as 87-base-pair reads. In the paper's pipeline: Across the 670 or so repertoires, a later analysis counted 80 million or so unique TCR beta chains, around 11 million of which were shared by at least two donors. A nearest-neighbor algorithm error-corrected the raw reads and collapsed the reads into unique sequences, merging closely related sequences to remove PCR and sequencing errors. CDR3 sequences were aligned to IMGT reference sequences to assign V, D and J gene segments. For a sequence to be retained, a match of at least six nucleotides to both a V gene segment and a J gene segment was required. A rearrangement counted as productive if the CDR3 had no stop codons and remained in frame with V and J, and every other rearrangement counted as non-productive. Following IMGT convention, CDR3 was defined as the stretch from the second conserved V-encoded cysteine to the conserved J-encoded phenylalanine. The earlier analysis of about 570 of the donors excluded any sequence lacking an unambiguous match to a single V gene segment. In an earlier analysis of 587 of the donors, a V segment was called functional when productive rearrangements were above 56.7%, and segregating when the standard deviation between donors exceeded 5%. To diagnose cytomegalovirus status from the catalog of TCR beta chain sequences, a statistical classification framework was built. V and J gene assignment, in a later analysis, came from comparing TCR nucleotide sequences with IMGT/GENE-DB human TR gene sequences. A later analysis assigned CDR3 sequences and most-parsimonious VDJ recombination scenarios with the TCRdist pipeline. In a later analysis, every TCR beta chain was defined by the combination of its CDR3 amino acid sequence and its V-gene family, and reads without a unique V-gene family were dropped. A later analysis removed 592 highly shared, low-generation-probability nucleotide sequences to deal with suspected cross-contamination and a sequencing artifact. In a later analysis, a clonal expansion index was calculated for each public chain from normalized within-repertoire ranks of inferred template counts. In a later analysis, generation probabilities were computed using a VDJ recombination model fitted to out-of-frame rearrangements, and the results were checked against IGoR. A later analysis scored TCR-TCR, TCR-HLA and TCR-CMV co-occurrence with hypergeometric tests, applying a repertoire-size bias correction to TCR pairs. In a later analysis, false discovery rates were estimated by permuting HLA or CMV assignments 20 times. In a later analysis, co-occurring TCRs were grouped using DBSCAN, and TCRdist sequence similarity was added for clustering within HLA-allele-positive subsets. Co-occurrence clustering excluded repertoires with fewer than 30,000 or more than 120,000 public chains, plus five with anomalous nucleotide sharing. Here the immuneACCESS table is served through TCRdb, limited to in-frame sequences with V and J called. Missing clones are a known gap in these copies; in checked studies unresolved V genes cover under half, and the rest lacks a known reason. Clone size and the V and J calls come from that table; the DNA yielded D and trimming. The sample data list 150,000 to 200,000 clones, and more than 70% of these were observed just once. The top ten clonotypes cover 1.1% of the sample.

From a lookup of the germline V gene (reference sequence), CDR1 and CDR2 are GTSNPN and SVGIG. V is cut by 3 bases and J by 6 bases, and the space between the germline ends is 12 bases. Reading from cysteine to phenylalanine, the CDR3 counts 13 amino acids. The only DNA kept is the CDR3, 39 bases in frame from the first base. Regarding this clone: The specificity of this receptor is unknown. Base qualities are missing; no much larger clone stands one base away.

Sequencing was performed on PBMCs. The rearranged segments are TRBV30 and TRBJ2-1, with a weak D call of TRBD2 (5 bases match). The TCR comes from a woman aged 40 to 50 in good health and CMV-seronegative. In nucleotides, the sequence is TGTGCCTGGAGGAAAGGACTTCCCAATGAGCAGTTCTTC. It translates to CAWRKGLPNEQFF.